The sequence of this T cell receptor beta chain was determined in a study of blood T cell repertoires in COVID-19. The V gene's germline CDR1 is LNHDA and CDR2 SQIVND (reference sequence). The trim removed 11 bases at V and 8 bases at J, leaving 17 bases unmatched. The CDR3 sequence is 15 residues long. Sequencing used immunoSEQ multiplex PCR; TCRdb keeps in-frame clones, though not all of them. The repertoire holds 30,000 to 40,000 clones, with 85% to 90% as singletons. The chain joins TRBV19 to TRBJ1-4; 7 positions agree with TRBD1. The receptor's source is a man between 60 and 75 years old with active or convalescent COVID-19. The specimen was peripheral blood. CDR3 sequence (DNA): TGTGCCTCGAGACAGGGCCCTGGTAGTGGGGAAAAACTGTTTTTT. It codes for CASRQGPGSGEKLFF.